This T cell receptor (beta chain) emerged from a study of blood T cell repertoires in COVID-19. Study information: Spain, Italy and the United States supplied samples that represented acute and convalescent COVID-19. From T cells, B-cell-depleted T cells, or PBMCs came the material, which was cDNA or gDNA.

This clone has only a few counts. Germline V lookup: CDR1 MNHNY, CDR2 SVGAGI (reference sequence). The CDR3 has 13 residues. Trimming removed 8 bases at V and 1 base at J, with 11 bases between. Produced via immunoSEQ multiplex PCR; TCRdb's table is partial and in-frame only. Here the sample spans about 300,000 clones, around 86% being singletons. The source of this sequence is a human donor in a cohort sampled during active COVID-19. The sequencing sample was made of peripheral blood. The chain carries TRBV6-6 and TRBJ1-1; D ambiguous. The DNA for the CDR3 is TGTGCCAGCCAGGTCCAATGGAACACTGAAGCTTTCTTT. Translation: CASQVQWNTEAFF.